This entry is about one T cell receptor beta chain. This sample was included in a study of OX40 agonist ivuxolimab in advanced cancers. About the research overall: Prior therapy, whether anti-PD-1, anti-PD-L1 or anti-CTLA-4, was allowed, and roughly 41% had some.

Assay: immunoSEQ multiplex PCR; the TCRdb copy retains only in-frame clones and omits some. The table has more than 45,000 clones, 80% to 90% seen once. This CDR3 region has 15 residues. Trimming took off 0 bases at V and 0 bases at J, with 6 bases between the two ends. Germline-derived CDR1 and CDR2 are LGHNA and YNFKEQ. The rearrangement joins TRBV4-2 to TRBJ1-3; no definite D call. The material sequenced was CD4+ or CD8+ T cells sorted from blood, taken in a trial of the OX40 agonist ivuxolimab. This TCR was sampled from an adult with an advanced solid tumor such as melanoma, head and neck, liver or kidney cancer. CDR3 nucleotides: TGTGCCAGCAGCCAAGATCAATACTCTGGAAACACCATATATTTT. Its translation is CASSQDQYSGNTIYF.